The present T cell receptor beta chain was sequenced within a study of vaccination and CD4 T cells after COVID-19. This clonotype appeared a few times. Its antigen is undetermined. The time point denotes: late sampling 161 to 241 days after vaccination in a few convalescent patients. As to treatment: 10-day PBMC culture with coronavirus spike peptide pools or control peptides (ViraFEST assay). The CDR3 length is 13 residues. V was trimmed by 10 bases and J by 5 bases, leaving 18 bases between them. Germline V CDR1 and CDR2: MDHEN, SYDVKM. Scientists ran DNA taken from cultured CD4+ T cells through the Oncomine TCR Beta short-read assay for sequencing. In TCRdb, the PCR reads were re-called with MiXCR into one record per CDR3 protein. In the table there are tens of thousands of distinct CDR3 sequences, about 31% of which are singletons.

The source was CD4+ T cells from blood, cultured in vitro, collected about 7 months after SARS-CoV-2 vaccination. The chain couples TRBV28 to TRBJ2-7; TRBD2 is a possible D gene (7 bases). The receptor was derived from a human donor who had recovered from COVID-19. The CDR3 region is CATGGQGIDEQYF. CDR3 DNA: TGTGCCACCGGGGGGCAGGGGATCGACGAGCAGTACTTC.